One T cell receptor (beta chain) is described in this entry. Antigen: not known. Method: immunoSEQ multiplex PCR; TCRdb's copy keeps in-frame clones and lacks some. Among 25,000 to 35,000 clones listed, around 68% were seen once. The CDR3 loop spans 12 amino acids. J was trimmed by 11 bases and V by 5 bases; bases with no gene match: 3. Germline loops: CDR1 MNHEY, CDR2 SMNVEV (reference sequence). The time point here: cycle 4 day 1 (C4D1), after about 6 weeks of nivolumab. With no exception, relapse followed autologous stem cell transplantation in all patients, and brentuximab vedotin exposure varied. The source of the sample is a study of PD-1 blockade in classical Hodgkin lymphoma. Study at large: Patients were given intravenous nivolumab, 3 mg/kg, every 2 weeks. General study results and limits: A reduction in baseline TCR diversity was reportedly seen in newly diagnosed patients relative to healthy donors.

J is TRBJ2-3 and V is TRBV27; 11 bases match TRBD1. This receptor was obtained from a human donor with classical Hodgkin lymphoma. The source material was peripheral blood mononuclear cells (PBMCs), sampled before the fourth cycle of nivolumab. In DNA form, the CDR3 reads TGTGCCAGCAGTGTGGGACAGGGGGTGCAGTATTTT. This gives the protein CASSVGQGVQYF.